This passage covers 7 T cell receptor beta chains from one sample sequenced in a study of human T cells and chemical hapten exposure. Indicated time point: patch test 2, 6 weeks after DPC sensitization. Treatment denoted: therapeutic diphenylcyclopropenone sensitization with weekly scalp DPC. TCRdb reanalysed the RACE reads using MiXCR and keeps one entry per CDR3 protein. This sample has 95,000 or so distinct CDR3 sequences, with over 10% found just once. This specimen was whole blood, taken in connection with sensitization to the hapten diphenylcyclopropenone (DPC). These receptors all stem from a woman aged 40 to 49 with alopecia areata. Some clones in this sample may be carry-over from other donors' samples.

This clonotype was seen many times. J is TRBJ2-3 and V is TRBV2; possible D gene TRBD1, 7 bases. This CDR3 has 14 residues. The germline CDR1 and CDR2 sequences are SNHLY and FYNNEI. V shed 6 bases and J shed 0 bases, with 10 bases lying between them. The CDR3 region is CASREGQSTDTQYF. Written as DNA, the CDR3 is TGTGCCAGCAGGGAGGGACAGAGCACAGATACGCAGTATTTT.

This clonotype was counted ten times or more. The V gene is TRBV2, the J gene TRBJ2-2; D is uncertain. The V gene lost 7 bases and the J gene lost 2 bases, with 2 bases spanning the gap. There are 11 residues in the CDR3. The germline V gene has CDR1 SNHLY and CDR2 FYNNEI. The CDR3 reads CASINTGELFF. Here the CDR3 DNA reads TGTGCCAGCATTAACACCGGGGAGCTGTTTTTT. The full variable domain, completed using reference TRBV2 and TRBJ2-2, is EPEVTQTPSHQVTQMGQEVILRCVPISNHLYFYWYRQILGQKVEFLVSFYNNEISEKSEIFDDQFSVERPDGSNFTLKIRSTKLEDSAMYFCASINTGELFFGEGSRLTVL.

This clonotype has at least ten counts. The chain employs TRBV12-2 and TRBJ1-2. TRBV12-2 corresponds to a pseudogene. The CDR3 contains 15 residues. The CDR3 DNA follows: TGTGCAAGTCGCTTAGCGCAACGGGTTAACTATGGCTACACCTTC. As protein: CASRLAQRVNYGYTF.

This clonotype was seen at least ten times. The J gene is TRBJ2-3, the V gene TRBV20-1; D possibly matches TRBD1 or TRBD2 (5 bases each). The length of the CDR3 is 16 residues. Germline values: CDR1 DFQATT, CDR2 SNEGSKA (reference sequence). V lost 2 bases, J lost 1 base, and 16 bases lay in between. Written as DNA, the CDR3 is TGCAGTGCTAGAACTACGGGAACAGGCCGCACAGATACGCAGTATTTT. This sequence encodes CSARTTGTGRTDTQYF.

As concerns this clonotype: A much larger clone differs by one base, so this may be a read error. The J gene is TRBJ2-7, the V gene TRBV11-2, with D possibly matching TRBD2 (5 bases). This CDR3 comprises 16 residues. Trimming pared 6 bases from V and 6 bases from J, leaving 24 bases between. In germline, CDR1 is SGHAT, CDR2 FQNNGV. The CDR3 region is CASSLWTRAGTGEQYF. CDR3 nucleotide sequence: TGTGCCAGCAGTCTGTGGACTCGGGCGGGTACGGGCGAGCAGTACTTC.

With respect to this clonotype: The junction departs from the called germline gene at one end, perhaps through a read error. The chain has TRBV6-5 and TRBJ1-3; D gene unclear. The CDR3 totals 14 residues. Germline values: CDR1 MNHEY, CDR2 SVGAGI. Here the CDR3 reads CTGLKGELGITIYF. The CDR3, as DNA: TGTACCGGCTTGAAGGGTGAATTAGGAATCACCATATATTTT.

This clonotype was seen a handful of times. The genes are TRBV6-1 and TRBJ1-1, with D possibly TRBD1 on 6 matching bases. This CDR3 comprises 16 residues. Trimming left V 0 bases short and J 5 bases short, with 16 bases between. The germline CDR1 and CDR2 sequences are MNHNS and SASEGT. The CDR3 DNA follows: TGTGCCAGCAGTGAAGCGGTGAGGGCTAGGGGGACTGAAGCTTTCTTT. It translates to CASSEAVRARGTEAFF.